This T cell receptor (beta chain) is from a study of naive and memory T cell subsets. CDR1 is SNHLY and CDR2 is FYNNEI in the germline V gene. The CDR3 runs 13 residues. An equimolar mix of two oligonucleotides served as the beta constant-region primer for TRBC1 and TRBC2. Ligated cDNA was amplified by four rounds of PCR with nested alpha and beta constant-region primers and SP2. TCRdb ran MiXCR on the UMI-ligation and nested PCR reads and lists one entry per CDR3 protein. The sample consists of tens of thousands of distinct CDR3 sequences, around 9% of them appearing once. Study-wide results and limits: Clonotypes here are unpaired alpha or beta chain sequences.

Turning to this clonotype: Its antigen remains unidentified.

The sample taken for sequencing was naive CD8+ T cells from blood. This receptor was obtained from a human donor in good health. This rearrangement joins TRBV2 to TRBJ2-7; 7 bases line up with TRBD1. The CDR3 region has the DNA TGTGCTACCGGGGACAGAACCTACTACGAGCAGTACTTC. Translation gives CATGDRTYYEQYF.